Listed below are T cell receptor beta chains from one sample, sequenced in a study of cytomegalovirus exposure and HLA in healthy donors. The assay was immunoSEQ multiplex PCR, and TCRdb's table has in-frame clones only and misses some. This sample has 150,000 to 200,000 clones, with 80% to 85% found just once. Sequenced input: PBMCs. The source is a male donor in good health and CMV-seropositive. CDR3s include the opening cysteine and the closing phenylalanine or tryptophan. A D gene is named only where the DNA matches it firmly. Not all rows give a size; the values are once, few, many and, for expanded clones, a class.

j_call	d_call	v_call	clone_size	cdr3_nt	cdr3_aa
TRBJ2-6	TRBD2	TRBV11-2	-	TGTGCCAGCAGCTTAGAGGCCAGCGGGGTTGTCTCTGGGGCCAACGGCCTGACTTTC	CASSLEASGVVSGANGLTF
TRBJ2-2	TRBD1	TRBV25-1	-	TGTGCCAGCAGTGCTACAGGGGTCATACTGAACACCGGGGAGCTGTTTTTT	CASSATGVILNTGELFF
TRBJ1-4	-	TRBV5-1	few	TGCGCCAGCAGTTTTGGAGGGGCCCATGAAAAACTGTTTTTT	CASSFGGAHEKLFF
TRBJ2-3	TRBD1	TRBV9	-	TGTGCCAGCAGCGTAGAGGGGGCGGCAGATACGCAGTATTTT	CASSVEGAADTQYF
TRBJ2-1	TRBD2	TRBV7-8	-	TGTGCCAGCAGCTTAAAAAGTTGGCTAGCGGGTGTGAATGAGCAGTTCTTC	CASSLKSWLAGVNEQFF
TRBJ1-2	TRBD1	TRBV28	-	TGTGCCAGCAGTTTATTAGGCCAGGGGGGCTATGGCTACACCTTC	CASSLLGQGGYGYTF
TRBJ2-4	TRBD1	TRBV2	few	TGTGCCAGCAGTGAAAGGGCGGCAGGGGGCGAGAAAAACAGTCAGTACTTC	CASSERAAGGEKNSQYF
TRBJ2-4	-	TRBV5-1	few	TGCGCCAGCAGACAGGGATCGGACAGTCAGTACTTC	CASRQGSDSQYF
TRBJ1-2	-	TRBV5-4	-	TGTGCCAGCAGCTTTCCGTCCGGGGGCTACACCTTC	CASSFPSGGYTF
TRBJ2-5	TRBD2	TRBV9	-	TGTGCCAGCAGTGGATGGACTAGCGGGAGGGCGAGCCCCCACCAAGAGACCCAGTACTTC	CASSGWTSGRASPHQETQYF
TRBJ1-3	TRBD1	TRBV18	-	TGTGCCAGCTCACCAATCCGACAGGGGTCCTTTGGAAACACCATATATTTT	CASSPIRQGSFGNTIYF
TRBJ2-7	TRBD1	TRBV4-3	many	TGCGCCAGCAGCCAAGACGTTGGGACAGGGGGGTACGAGCAGTACTTC	CASSQDVGTGGYEQYF
TRBJ2-3	-	TRBV7-6	-	TGTGCCAGCAGCTTATATGAGTCAGATACGCAGTATTTT	CASSLYESDTQYF
TRBJ2-7	TRBD1	TRBV13	-	TGTGCCAGCAGACCGACAACAGGGGGCTACGAGCAGTACTTC	CASRPTTGGYEQYF
TRBJ2-7	-	TRBV30	-	TGTGCCTGGAGTGTAAGGTGGGGACCGGGCAGGGGACACCTGACTAACGAGCAGTACTTC	CAWSVRWGPGRGHLTNEQYF
TRBJ1-1	TRBD1	TRBV27	-	TGTGCCAGCATGCGGGACAGGGGTATGGTTTACACTGAAGCTTTCTTT	CASMRDRGMVYTEAFF
TRBJ2-3	TRBD2	TRBV4-2	-	TGTGCCAGCAGCCAAGTGGCCCGGACTAGCCTTACAGATACGCAGTATTTT	CASSQVARTSLTDTQYF
TRBJ1-1	-	TRBV18	once	TGTGCCAGCTCACAAGGGGCCGTCCTGAACACTGAAGCTTTCTTT	CASSQGAVLNTEAFF
TRBJ2-7	-	TRBV5-5	-	TGTGCCAGCAGCTTGGTAGGTGGGGCGTACTACGAGCAGTACTTC	CASSLVGGAYYEQYF
TRBJ1-2	-	TRBV5-1	-	TGCGCCAGCAGCTGGGGGGAGAATGAAGGCTACACCTTC	CASSWGENEGYTF
TRBJ1-2	TRBD1	TRBV6-6	few	TGTGCCAGCAGCAGACAGGGGGTGAACTATGGCTACACCTTC	CASSRQGVNYGYTF
TRBJ1-2	-	TRBV10-3	-	TGTGCCATCAGCGGCAGCCTACAGACCTATGGCTACACCTTC	CAISGSLQTYGYTF
TRBJ2-7	TRBD1	TRBV7-6	-	TGTGCCAGCAGCGCCTCCGGGACAGGGACCTACGAGCAGTACTTC	CASSASGTGTYEQYF
TRBJ1-5	-	TRBV6-1	-	TGTGCCAGCAGTGAGCGGGGAAATCAGCCCCAGCATTTT	CASSERGNQPQHF
TRBJ2-3	TRBD2	TRBV19	-	TGTGCCAGTACCCCCCGAGGAGCGGGAGGGCGCAGCGATACGCAGTATTTT	CASTPRGAGGRSDTQYF
TRBJ2-1	TRBD2	TRBV9	-	TGTGCCAGCAGCCCTAGCGGGAGGGCCAGCAATGAGCAGTTCTTC	CASSPSGRASNEQFF
TRBJ1-4	-	TRBV7-6	once	TGTGCCAGCAGCGACAGTCCCCGAAAGTCGGAACTGTTTTTT	CASSDSPRKSELFF
TRBJ2-2	TRBD2	TRBV27	-	TGTGCCAGCAGCCAAACTAGCGGGAGTTGGGCCGGGGAGCTGTTTTTT	CASSQTSGSWAGELFF
TRBJ2-2	-	TRBV4-1	-	TGCGCCAGCAGCCACGGGGTAACCGGGGAGCTGTTTTTT	CASSHGVTGELFF
TRBJ1-2	-	TRBV6-1	-	TGTGCCAGCAGTGAAGAACAGGGCTGGTATGGCTACACCTTC	CASSEEQGWYGYTF
TRBJ1-2	TRBD1	TRBV7-8	once	TGTGCCAGCAGCCCGCACGACAGGGGTGGTTATGGCTACACCTTC	CASSPHDRGGYGYTF
TRBJ2-2	-	TRBV6-5	-	TGTGCCAGCAGTCCCTCTACGGGGTCCGGGGAGCTGTTTTTT	CASSPSTGSGELFF
TRBJ2-7	TRBD1	TRBV25-1	-	TGTGCCAGCAGTTCAGGGGGCCTGGTCTACGAGCAGTACTTC	CASSSGGLVYEQYF
TRBJ2-7	TRBD1	TRBV10-3	-	TGTGCCATCAGTGCGTTGGACAGGGACCACGAGCAGTACTTC	CAISALDRDHEQYF
TRBJ2-2	TRBD2	TRBV18	-	TGTGCCAGCTCACCACGGACTAGCGGGACCGGCGGCGGGGAGCTGTTTTTT	CASSPRTSGTGGGELFF
TRBJ2-3	TRBD2	TRBV28	-	TGTGCCAGCAGTTTACCGGTGGTAGCGGGAGTCGTAGATACGCAGTATTTT	CASSLPVVAGVVDTQYF
TRBJ2-2	-	TRBV7-2	-	TGTGCCAGCAGCTCCCGAGTCCGGAACCACAGGATTAACACCGGGGAGCTGTTTTTT	CASSSRVRNHRINTGELFF
TRBJ2-3	TRBD2	TRBV9	-	TGTGCCAGCAGCGTAGCTCTGACTAGCGGGCTAAAAGATACGCAGTATTTT	CASSVALTSGLKDTQYF
TRBJ2-3	TRBD2	TRBV10-1	-	TGCGCCAGCAGTGAGTTCCCTAGCGGGGGCACAGATACGCAGTATTTT	CASSEFPSGGTDTQYF
TRBJ1-1	TRBD1	TRBV30	once	TGTGCCTGGAGTAAATGGACAGGGCCTGAAGCTTTCTTT	CAWSKWTGPEAFF
TRBJ2-7	TRBD1	TRBV5-1	few	TGCGCCAGCAGCTTGAACAAGGGGGACAGCTACGAGCAGTACTTC	CASSLNKGDSYEQYF
TRBJ2-1	TRBD2	TRBV6-5	-	TGTGCCAGCAGCCCGCTACTAGCGGATGAGCAGTTCTTC	CASSPLLADEQFF
TRBJ1-5	TRBD1	TRBV19	-	TGTGCCAGTAGTATTCGGCCAGGGGGCCGACCTTATAGCAATCAGCCCCAGCATTTT	CASSIRPGGRPYSNQPQHF
TRBJ2-7	-	TRBV27	-	TGTGCCAGCAGTTTAGGCCCCGGGGGCGAGCAGTACTTC	CASSLGPGGEQYF
TRBJ1-1	-	TRBV9	few	TGTGCCAGCAGCGAGACCCAGGGGCTCACGGCTGAAGCTTTCTTT	CASSETQGLTAEAFF
TRBJ2-7	TRBD1	TRBV2	-	TGTGCCAGCAGCGCCCCGGGACAGGGGATCTCCTACGAGCAGTACTTC	CASSAPGQGISYEQYF
TRBJ1-2	-	TRBV10-3	-	TGTGCCATCACTCCTGACAGCTACTATGGCTACACCTTC	CAITPDSYYGYTF
TRBJ1-2	-	TRBV2	-	TGTGCCAGCAGTGATCCCTATACGGGGGTTGGCTACACCTTC	CASSDPYTGVGYTF
TRBJ1-5	TRBD1	TRBV19	once	TGTGCCAGTAGTAAGACAGGGGATCTGTCTCAGCCCCAGCATTTT	CASSKTGDLSQPQHF
TRBJ1-1	-	TRBV30	-	TGTGCCTGGAGTGTAAAGGGGCCGTTAGTTGAAGCTTTCTTT	CAWSVKGPLVEAFF
TRBJ1-4	-	TRBV4-1	-	TGCGCCAGCAGCTGGGGGGATCCGACAGAAAAACTGTTTTTT	CASSWGDPTEKLFF
TRBJ1-5	-	TRBV7-9	once	TGTTCCAGCAGCTCCTTTAGGGGTCAGCCCCAGCATTTT	CSSSSFRGQPQHF
TRBJ2-1	-	TRBV10-1	-	TGCGCCAGCAGTGAGTCGGGGGCCCTAAGGGACGAGCAGTTCTTC	CASSESGALRDEQFF
TRBJ1-2	TRBD1	TRBV5-6	-	TGTGCCAGCAGTACGACAGGGGTTAACTATGGCTACACCTTC	CASSTTGVNYGYTF
TRBJ1-2	TRBD1	TRBV7-6	-	TGTGCCAGCAGCTTAGGAGGAGGGGGCTCCTTTAGTGGCTACACCTTC	CASSLGGGGSFSGYTF
TRBJ2-7	-	TRBV7-8	few	TGTGCCAGCAGCTTGGGGCTTGGGTCCTACGAGCAGTACTTC	CASSLGLGSYEQYF
TRBJ2-2	TRBD2	TRBV5-4	once	TGTGCCGCTCTAGCGGGGGAGAACACCGGGGAGCTGTTTTTT	CAALAGENTGELFF
TRBJ1-5	TRBD1	TRBV15	few	TGTGCCACCAGCAGAGCCCCCGCAGGGGGATTCGGGACCCAGCATTTT	CATSRAPAGGFGTQHF